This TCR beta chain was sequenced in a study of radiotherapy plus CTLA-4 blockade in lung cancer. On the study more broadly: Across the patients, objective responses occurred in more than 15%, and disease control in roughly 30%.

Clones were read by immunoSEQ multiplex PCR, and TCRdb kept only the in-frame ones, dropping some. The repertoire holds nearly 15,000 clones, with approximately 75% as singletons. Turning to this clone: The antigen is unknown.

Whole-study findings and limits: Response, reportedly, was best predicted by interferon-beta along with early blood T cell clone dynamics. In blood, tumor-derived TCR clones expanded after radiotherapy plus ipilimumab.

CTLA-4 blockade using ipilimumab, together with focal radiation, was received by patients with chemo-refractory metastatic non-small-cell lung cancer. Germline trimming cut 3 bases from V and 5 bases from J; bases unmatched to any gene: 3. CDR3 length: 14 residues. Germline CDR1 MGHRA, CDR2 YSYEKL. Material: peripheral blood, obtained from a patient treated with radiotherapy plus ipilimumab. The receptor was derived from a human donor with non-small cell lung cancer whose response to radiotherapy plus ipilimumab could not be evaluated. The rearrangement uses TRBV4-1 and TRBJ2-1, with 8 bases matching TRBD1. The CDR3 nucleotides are TGCGCCAGCAGCCACAGGGGGCAGGACAATGAGCAGTTCTTC. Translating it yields CASSHRGQDNEQFF.